The 27 T cell receptor beta chains listed next were all sequenced from one sample in a study of radiotherapy plus CTLA-4 blockade in lung cancer. Generated by immunoSEQ multiplex PCR, the TCRdb table keeps only in-frame clones and is missing some. The sample gives tens of thousands of clones, 65% to 75% of which show up once; approximately 9.9% is in the top ten. The sample consisted of peripheral blood, taken from a patient treated with radiotherapy plus ipilimumab. Receptor source: a human donor with non-small cell lung cancer who had stable disease on radiotherapy plus ipilimumab.

The V gene is TRBV27, the J gene TRBJ2-2; 7 nucleotides line up with TRBD2. V was clipped by 6 bases and J by 5 bases; unmatched bases: 9. The germline V gene encodes CDR1 MNHEY and CDR2 SMNVEV (reference sequence). This CDR3 region has 15 residues. The CDR3 DNA follows: TGTGCCAGCAGGATGACGGGGGGTGTAACCGGGGAGCTGTTTTTT. Its translation: CASRMTGGVTGELFF.

The CDR3, as DNA: TGTGCCAGACAGGGGGTGTATTCACCCCTCCACTTT. Translated: CARQGVYSPLHF. The V call is TRBV2, the J call TRBJ1-6; 8 nucleotides agree with TRBD1. CDR1 and CDR2 (germline): SNHLY, FYNNEI. With V trimmed by 9 bases and J by 8 bases, 3 bases remained unmatched. This CDR3 region has 12 residues.

V usage is TRBV28 and J usage is TRBJ1-6; 8 bases map to TRBD1. This CDR3 contains 17 residues. Germline assignment: CDR1 MDHEN and CDR2 SYDVKM. The junction had 7 bases not matched to a gene; V was cut back by 1 base and J by 5 bases. The CDR3 DNA reads as TGTGCCAGCAGTTTATCAGGGGGCGCATGGAATAATTCACCCCTCCACTTT. Protein: CASSLSGGAWNNSPLHF.

This clone turned up a few times. The chain recombines TRBV10-3 with TRBJ2-1; tentatively, D is TRBD1 (5 bases). The ends were cut back, 0 bases at V and 8 bases at J, with 11 bases in the middle. Per the germline V gene, CDR1 is ENHRY and CDR2 is SYGVKD. This CDR3 region has 14 residues. The CDR3: CAISESQGGYEQFF. The DNA of the CDR3 is TGTGCCATCAGTGAGTCGCAGGGCGGCTATGAGCAGTTCTTC.

The chain employs TRBV6-6 and TRBJ2-7; D unclear. The germline CDR1 and CDR2 sequences are MNHNY and SVGAGI (reference sequence). Between the trimmed V and J ends, which lost 6 bases and 6 bases, there was a span of 9 bases. CDR3 length equals 11 residues. CDR3 nucleotides: TGTGCCAGCAGCCCCAGTCTCGAGCAGTACTTC. Residues: CASSPSLEQYF.

In nucleotides, the CDR3 is TGTGCCAGCAGCTCGATGGCAACAGGGACTGGAAACACCATATATTTT. Translated, it gives CASSSMATGTGNTIYF. The chain is built from TRBV5-5 and TRBJ1-3, with D perhaps TRBD1 (6 bases). This CDR3 region has 16 residues. Trimming removed 3 bases from V and 2 bases from J, with 15 bases in between. In germline, CDR1 is SGHKS, CDR2 YYEKEE (reference sequence).

V is TRBV30 and J is TRBJ2-5; 9 nucleotides match TRBD1. CDR3 length equals 14 residues. The V gene's germline CDR1 is GTSNPN and CDR2 SVGIG (reference sequence). The V gene end was trimmed by 5 bases and the J gene end by 2 bases; junction bases not matched to a gene: 6. The CDR3 bases are TGTGCCTGGGGACAGGGGTCGATGCAAGAGACCCAGTACTTC. Its protein is CAWGQGSMQETQYF.

The CDR3 bases are TGCGCCAGCAGCCGAGACAGAGACTACGAGCAGTACTTC. Translated: CASSRDRDYEQYF. The chain joins TRBV4-3 to TRBJ2-5; D possibly corresponds to TRBD1 (5 bases). TRBJ2-7 matches the DNA end more closely, so the J call is doubtful. In germline, CDR1 is LGHNA, CDR2 YSLEER. The CDR3 is made up of 13 amino acids.

V gene TRBV27 combines with J gene TRBJ1-6; possibly TRBD1 for D (5 bases). The ends were cut back, 3 bases at V and 0 bases at J, with 9 bases in the middle. This CDR3 contains 16 residues. Looked up from germline, CDR1 is MNHEY and CDR2 is SMNVEV (reference sequence). This CDR3 reads CASSFGGLSYNSPLHF. CDR3 nucleotide sequence: TGTGCCAGCAGTTTTGGGGGACTCTCCTATAATTCACCCCTCCACTTT.

The chain combines TRBV10-2 with TRBJ2-5, with 7 bases fitting TRBD2. Germline loops: CDR1 WSHSY, CDR2 SAAADI. V shed 4 bases and J 5 bases; nucleotides not matched to a gene: 7. This CDR3 has 14 residues. Here the CDR3 reads CASSGTSLQETQYF. The CDR3 coding sequence is TGCGCCAGCAGTGGGACTAGTCTTCAGGAGACCCAGTACTTC.

The gene calls are TRBV18 and TRBJ1-5; unclear D gene. The CDR3 is 18 amino acids. CDR1 and CDR2 (germline): KGHSH, LQKENI. The V gene lost 4 bases and the J gene lost 2 bases, with 21 bases spanning the gap. The CDR3 coding sequence is TGTGCCAGCTCACTAAACCCGGGATACCCCGGGGGCAATCAGCCCCAGCATTTT. This sequence encodes CASSLNPGYPGGNQPQHF.

The chain joins TRBV6-5 to TRBJ1-2; 8 bases map to TRBD1. The germline V gene has CDR1 MNHEY and CDR2 SVGAGI. There are 15 residues in the CDR3. Trimming cost V 0 bases and J 4 bases; bases outside gene matches: 4. CDR3 nucleotide sequence: TGTGCCAGCAGTTACTCTGACAGGGGAAGCTATGGCTACACCTTC. Protein sequence: CASSYSDRGSYGYTF.

The DNA for the CDR3 is TGTGCCAGTAGAGGACAGGGTCAGAATGAGCAGTTCTTC. Translating it yields CASRGQGQNEQFF. This chain links TRBV19 with TRBJ2-1; 8 nucleotides agree with TRBD1. The V gene end was trimmed by 6 bases and the J gene end by 7 bases; junction bases not matched to a gene: 5. Per germline, CDR1 LNHDA and CDR2 SQIVND (reference sequence). The CDR3 totals 13 residues.

V and J are TRBV6-5 and TRBJ2-2; D remains unclear. Trimming left V 8 bases short and J 5 bases short, with 21 bases between. This CDR3 comprises 16 residues. From germline, CDR1 is MNHEY and CDR2 SVGAGI. The chain's CDR3 is CASRSKPRLRTGELFF. The CDR3 DNA is TGTGCCAGCCGTTCCAAACCGAGGCTGAGGACCGGGGAGCTGTTTTTT.

V gene TRBV10-3 combines with J gene TRBJ1-6; D is perhaps TRBD1 (5 bases). Germline V lookup: CDR1 ENHRY, CDR2 SYGVKD. V lost 8 bases, J lost 3 bases, and 14 bases lay in between. The CDR3 length is 15 residues. DNA of the CDR3: TGTGCCATCCGCGGGGACCAGGACTATAATTCACCCCTCCACTTT. It encodes CAIRGDQDYNSPLHF.

The sample holds one count of this clone. J is TRBJ1-2 and V is TRBV5-6; D call uncertain. V was trimmed by 2 bases and J by 7 bases, leaving 15 bases between them. Germline V lookup: CDR1 SGHDT, CDR2 YYEEEE. The CDR3 consists of 14 residues. For the CDR3, the DNA is TGTGCCAGCAGCTTCTGGGGAGCAGCCTTTGGCTACACCTTC. Amino acids: CASSFWGAAFGYTF.

V and J are TRBV10-1 and TRBJ2-2; 10 bases are shared with TRBD1. V lost 4 bases, J lost 1 base, and 3 bases stayed unmatched. The CDR3 extends over 16 amino acids. Germline V gene data show CDR1 as WNHNN and CDR2 as SYGVQD (reference sequence). CDR3 in DNA: TGCGCCAGCAGTGTGCGGACAGGGGGGAACACCGGGGAGCTGTTTTTT. Protein product: CASSVRTGGNTGELFF.

This clone occurred once. The chain links TRBV19 to TRBJ2-7; 7 bases are a match to TRBD2. CDR1 and CDR2 from the germline V gene are LNHDA and SQIVND (reference sequence). V shed 5 bases, J shed 2 bases, and the junction held 9 bases outside the gene matches. The CDR3 has 15 amino acids. CDR3 nucleotides: TGTGCCAGTAGTCAGTCTAGCGGCGGAACCTACGAGCAGTACTTC. Translated: CASSQSSGGTYEQYF.

J is TRBJ2-1 and V is TRBV25-1, with D tentatively TRBD1 (7 bases). Germline-derived CDR1 and CDR2 are MGHDK and SYGVNS. Trimming left V 6 bases short and J 2 bases short, with 20 bases between. This CDR3 comprises 17 residues. The CDR3, as DNA: TGTGCCAGCAGAAGCGAGGGCCAGGGGGGAGCCTACAATGAGCAGTTCTTC. This gives the protein CASRSEGQGGAYNEQFF. Supplemented by reference TRBV25-1 and TRBJ2-1, the full variable domain reads EADIYQTPRYLVIGTGKKITLECSQTMGHDKMYWYQQDPGMELHLIHYSYGVNSTEKGDLSSESTVSRIRTEHFPLTLESARPSHTSQYLCASRSEGQGGAYNEQFFGPGTRLTVL.

The rearrangement links TRBV2 to TRBJ2-1; 8 bases are shared with TRBD2. CDR3 size: 14 residues. V was pared by 2 bases and J by 15 bases, with 12 bases of the junction left unmatched. The germline V gene encodes CDR1 SNHLY and CDR2 FYNNEI. CDR3 region: CASSETGRVLAGFF. The CDR3, as DNA: TGTGCCAGCAGTGAAACCGGGAGAGTGCTAGCGGGGTTCTTC. The full variable domain, its missing parts supplied by reference TRBV2 and TRBJ2-1, is EPEVTQTPSHQVTQMGQEVILRCVPISNHLYFYWYRQILGQKVEFLVSFYNNEISEKSEIFDDQFSVERPDGSNFTLKIRSTKLEDSAMYFCASSETGRVLAGFFGPGTRLTVL.

J is TRBJ1-1 and V is TRBV4-3, with 11 nucleotides matching TRBD1. J gave up 10 bases and V 1 base, and 5 bases lay outside the gene matches. Germline CDR1 and CDR2: LGHNA and YSLEER. The CDR3 covers 14 residues. The CDR3 spells CASSQAGQGARAFF. CDR3 nucleotides: TGCGCCAGCAGCCAAGCTGGACAGGGGGCCAGAGCTTTCTTT.

This clone showed up many times. The chain employs TRBV5-1 and TRBJ1-2; 7 positions match TRBD1. This CDR3 is 14 amino acids long. Germline-derived CDR1 and CDR2 are SGHRS and YFSETQ. With 3 bases clipped from V and 2 bases from J, the junction kept 4 bases outside the gene matches. The CDR3 loop is CASSWGQTNYGYTF. As DNA, the CDR3 is TGCGCCAGCAGCTGGGGACAGACCAACTATGGCTACACCTTC.

The V gene is TRBV5-5, the J gene TRBJ2-5; possibly TRBD1 for D (6 bases). The germline gives CDR1 SGHKS, CDR2 YYEKEE (reference sequence). Trimming removed 2 bases at V and 0 bases at J, with 11 bases between. This CDR3 comprises 15 residues. The CDR3 region has the DNA TGTGCCAGCAGCTTCGCCAGGGGCTACCAAGAGACCCAGTACTTC. Translation: CASSFARGYQETQYF. The full variable domain, completed using reference TRBV5-5 and TRBJ2-5, is DAGVTQSPTHLIKTRGQQVTLRCSPISGHKSVSWYQQVLGQGPQFIFQYYEKEERGRGNFPDRFSARQFPNYSSELNVNALLLGDSALYLCASSFARGYQETQYFGPGTRLLVL.

The table lists this clone with a count of one. The rearrangement links TRBV29-1 to TRBJ2-1; 7 bases map to TRBD2. The germline V gene encodes CDR1 SQVTM and CDR2 ANQGSEA. The CDR3 extends over 13 amino acids. After removal of 1 base from V and 7 bases from J, the junction contained 4 bases not matched to a gene. In DNA, the CDR3 is TGCAGCGTTGAAGTTATGCGGGGGAATGAGCAGTTCTTC. This codes for CSVEVMRGNEQFF.

This rearrangement joins TRBV10-3 to TRBJ2-6; TRBD1 agrees at 9 bases. There are 16 residues in the CDR3. CDR1 is ENHRY, CDR2 SYGVKD, per germline. J gave up 0 bases and V 6 bases, and 3 bases lay outside the gene matches. The CDR3 DNA reads TGTGCCATCAGCGGACAGGGGCGCTCTGGGGCCAACGTCCTGACTTTC. It yields the protein CAISGQGRSGANVLTF.

V gene TRBV5-8 combines with J gene TRBJ1-2; 10 bases map to TRBD1. V lost 4 bases and J lost 4; bases outside the gene matches: 13. CDR1 SGHTS and CDR2 YDEGEE come from the germline V gene. The CDR3 extends over 17 amino acids. The CDR3 protein is CASSGRRLRTGGYGYTF. CDR3 nucleotides: TGTGCCAGCAGCGGGCGGAGACTGCGGACAGGGGGCTATGGCTACACCTTC.

This chain uses TRBV5-4 with TRBJ2-1; tentatively, D is TRBD1 (8 bases). The CDR3 is 16 amino acids. V was pared by 4 bases and J by 4 bases, with 18 bases between. Per the germline V gene, CDR1 is SGHNT and CDR2 is YYREEE (reference sequence). The CDR3 region is CASSTSYRGGYNEQFF. CDR3 bases: TGTGCCAGCAGCACGTCCTACAGGGGGGGGTACAATGAGCAGTTCTTC.